Sequencing of this T cell receptor beta chain was carried out in a study of T cell responses to AZD1222 COVID-19 vaccine. General observations from the study: Following two doses of AZD1222, Spike-specific TCR breadth and depth rose. Clonal diversity was possibly underestimated, and white British individuals and females predominated among donors. Along spike, vaccine-associated CD4 TCRs were found throughout, with dominance at 160-218 and 743-854.

The germline V gene has CDR1 SGHTA and CDR2 FQGNSA. V shed 4 bases and J 4 bases; nucleotides not matched to a gene: 7. CDR3 size: 16 residues. TCRdb's table, derived via immunoSEQ multiplex PCR, lists solely in-frame clones and lacks some. The table has 140,000 or so clones, approximately 92% seen once. Worth noting for this clone: The antigen remains unidentified.

Sequencing was performed on peripheral blood, taken on day 0 of AZD1222 vaccination. The clonotype was recovered from an adult in good health. This chain uses TRBV7-2 with TRBJ2-2, with TRBD2 identical over 9 bases. CDR3: CASSSRLADFTGELFF. CDR3 in DNA: TGTGCCAGCAGCTCACGACTAGCGGATTTCACCGGGGAGCTGTTTTTT.